This TCR beta chain was identified during a study of lung T cells in sarcoidosis with Löfgren's syndrome. The wider study: Sarcoidosis features CD4+ T cell accumulation in bronchoalveolar lavage fluid. Broader study findings: In alpha-beta pairs, TRAV12-1 favored TRBV2, and their CDR3s were homologous. Multiple Löfgren's syndrome patients reportedly shared TRAV12-1 and TRBV2 CDR3 motifs, suggesting public CD4+ TCRs. TRAV12-1 and TRBV2 were reportedly most expanded in Löfgren's patients.

After removal of 3 bases from V and 0 bases from J, the junction contained 5 bases not matched to a gene. The CDR3 is 15 amino acids. Germline V gives CDR1 DFQATT, CDR2 SNEGSKA (reference sequence). TCRdb processed the reads anew with MiXCR; each CDR3 protein has one entry. The data show roughly 2,600 distinct CDR3 sequences, 25% to 35% seen once. This clonotype counts as medium-sized (0.01 to 0.1%). Its antigen is undetermined. This sequence was found in a human donor with sarcoidosis (Löfgren's syndrome or another form), or a control subject (not recorded which). The V call is TRBV20-1, the J call TRBJ2-7; 10 bases fit TRBD1. The source material was CD4+ T cells from bronchoalveolar lavage. The CDR3 reads CSARAGQGSSYEQYF. For the CDR3, the DNA is TGCAGTGCTAGGGCGGGACAGGGGAGCTCCTACGAGCAGTACTTC.